This T cell receptor (beta chain) was identified in a study of immune reconstitution after stem cell transplant in scleroderma. Germline-derived CDR1 and CDR2 are ENHRY and SYGVKD. This CDR3 comprises 12 residues. The V end was cut by 9 bases, the J end by 3 bases, with 10 bases between. MiXCR, run by TCRdb on the RT-PCR reads, gives a single entry per CDR3 protein. Of thousands of distinct CDR3 sequences listed, approximately 5.9% are singletons. This clonotype is deemed medium-sized (0.01 to 0.1%). The TCR sequence derives from a female donor with systemic sclerosis. Collection took place before or after autologous hematopoietic stem cell transplantation (not recorded which). The chain joins TRBV10-3 to TRBJ2-3; TRBD2 is a possible D gene (5 bases). CDR3 bases: TGTGCCATGTCGCGGGCGACAGATACGCAGTATTTT. It specifies CAMSRATDTQYF.